This T cell receptor beta chain derives from a study of T cells in Graves' hyperthyroidism and ophthalmopathy. Germline V CDR1 and CDR2: SSHAT, FNYEAQ (reference sequence). The CDR3 spans 15 residues. As concerns this clonotype: A read error may account for a junction end that differs from germline.

TCR beta CDR3 region amplification was performed from RNA transcripts. First-round RT-PCR targeting the TCR CDR3 was performed with the HTBI primer set. TCRdb re-called the multiplex PCR reads with MiXCR, one entry per CDR3 protein. The table has 250,000 to 300,000 distinct CDR3 sequences, 13% to 15% seen once. The sequenced sample consisted of blood. This receptor was identified in a woman aged 40-49 years with Graves' hyperthyroidism that later progressed to Graves' ophthalmopathy. The chain combines TRBV7-7 with TRBJ2-5; 11 positions agree with TRBD2. CDR3 sequence reads: CASSYGTSGIETQYF. The CDR3 DNA sequence: TGTGCTAGCAGCTACGGGACTAGCGGAATAGAGACCCAGTACTTC.